This T cell receptor (beta chain) derives from a study of T-cell reconstitution after alpha-beta-depleted transplantation in children. Using unique molecular identifiers, the investigators prepared the TCRbeta library. TCRdb processed the PCR reads anew with MiXCR; each CDR3 protein has one entry. The sample carries hundreds of thousands of distinct CDR3 sequences, about an eighth recorded once. This clonotype was observed many times. Its specificity is unknown. The CDR3 has 9 amino acids. Germline V gene data show CDR1 as ENHRY and CDR2 as SYGVKD. Deletions cut 5 bases from V and 4 bases from J, with 0 bases between. Study results and caveats: Several hundred expanded graft clones reportedly gave rise to the alpha-beta T cells present about two months after transplant. One year after transplant, T-cell counts and diversity came mostly from newly produced T cells. There were some patients whose high TCRbeta diversity at day 60 came from surviving recipient T cells and thymic progenitors.

The source was PBMCs, collected before TCRalphabeta/CD19-depleted stem cell transplant. This TCR was recovered from a girl aged 2-9 years with congenital amegakaryocytic thrombocytopenia, due to receive a stem cell transplant. V gene TRBV10-3 combines with J gene TRBJ2-7; D uncertain. The CDR3 loop reads CAISYEQYF. In nucleotides, the CDR3 is TGTGCCATCAGTTACGAGCAGTACTTC.